This TCR beta chain appears in the sequencing data of a study of PD-1 blockade in mismatch repair-deficient tumors. Study summary: Patients had over ten mismatch repair-deficient cancer types and were previously treated and progressing.

This CDR3 spans 13 amino acids. Comment on this clone: Its target is unknown.

Measured with immunoSEQ multiplex PCR; TCRdb has only the in-frame clones, and not every one. The sample lists some 48,000 clones; under 85% were seen once. Study-wide results and limits: Rapid post-treatment expansion, then contraction, generally preceding radiologic response, marked tumor-resident clones.

Source: PBMCs, taken before pembrolizumab treatment. The sequence was obtained from an adult with mismatch repair-deficient cancer. The chain employs TRBV21-1 and TRBJ2-7. TRBV21-1 is a pseudogene locus. CDR3 DNA sequence: TGTGCCAGCAGACGAGGGGAGTCCTACGAGCAGTACTTC. Encoded protein: CASRRGESYEQYF.